This TCR beta chain originates from a study of T cell responses to AZD1222 COVID-19 vaccine. Study at large: The study pooled second doses at about 4 or about 12 weeks. Overall study findings and caveats: Only after the peak T cell response were repertoires sampled. It should be noted that donors were predominantly white British and more often female, and clonal diversity was possibly underestimated.

Measured with immunoSEQ multiplex PCR; TCRdb has only the in-frame clones, and not every one. The table lists some 97,000 clones, about 88% of them singletons. CDR1 and CDR2 from the germline V gene are SGHTA and FQGNSA. Trimming removed 4 bases at V and 5 bases at J, with 14 bases between. This CDR3 has 14 amino acids. About this clone itself: The antigen is unknown.

The material was peripheral blood, obtained on day 0 of AZD1222 vaccination. The receptor's source is an adult in good health. V is TRBV7-2 and J is TRBJ2-5; TRBD2 might be the D (6 bases). CDR3 residues: CASSSIGGGETQYF. CDR3 DNA sequence: TGTGCCAGCAGCTCGATCGGGGGTGGGGAGACCCAGTACTTC.